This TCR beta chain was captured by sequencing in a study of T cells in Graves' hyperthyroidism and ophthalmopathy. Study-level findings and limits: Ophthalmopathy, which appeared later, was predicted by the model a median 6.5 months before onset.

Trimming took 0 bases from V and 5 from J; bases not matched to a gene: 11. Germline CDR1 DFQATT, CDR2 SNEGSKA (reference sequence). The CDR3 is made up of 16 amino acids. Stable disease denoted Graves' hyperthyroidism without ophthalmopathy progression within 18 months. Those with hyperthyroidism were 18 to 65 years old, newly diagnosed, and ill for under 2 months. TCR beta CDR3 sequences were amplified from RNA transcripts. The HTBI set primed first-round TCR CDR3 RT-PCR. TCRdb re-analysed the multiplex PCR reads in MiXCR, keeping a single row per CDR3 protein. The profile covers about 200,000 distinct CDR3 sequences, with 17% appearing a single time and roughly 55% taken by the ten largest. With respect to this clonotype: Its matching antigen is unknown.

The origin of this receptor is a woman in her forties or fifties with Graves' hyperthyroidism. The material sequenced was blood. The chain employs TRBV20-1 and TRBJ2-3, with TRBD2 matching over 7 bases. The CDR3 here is CSARDYKREPQDTQYF. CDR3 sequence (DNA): TGCAGTGCTAGAGATTACAAGCGGGAACCTCAAGATACGCAGTATTTT.